The clone carrying this T cell receptor (beta chain) was counted only a few times. No antigen is known for it. These data are taken from a study of cytomegalovirus exposure and HLA in healthy donors. Study background: Membership in the Caucasian-associated ancestry cluster was found for about 84% of nearly 400 genotyped donors.

The study's findings and limits: Most of the TCR beta V segments (in an earlier analysis) were productive either about 87% or about 30% of the time. In vitro, a few CMV-associated chains proved specific for CMV antigens.

Trimming took 1 base from V and 4 from J; bases not matched to a gene: 7. CDR1 GTSNPN and CDR2 SVGIG come from the germline V gene (reference sequence). The CDR3 covers 14 residues. PCR was performed using 60 Vbeta and 13 Jbeta primers. Measured with immunoSEQ multiplex PCR; TCRdb has only the in-frame clones, and not every one. Here the sample spans some 150,000 clones, about three fifths being singletons. The chain has TRBV30 and TRBJ2-7, with TRBD1 matching 7 bases. Input material: PBMCs. This receptor was identified in a woman in her twenties or thirties in good health and CMV-seropositive. The CDR3 DNA follows: TGTGCCTGGAGTGCTTGGGACAGACTATACGAGCAGTACTTC. It specifies CAWSAWDRLYEQYF.